This T cell receptor (beta chain) was profiled in a study of T cells in Graves' hyperthyroidism and ophthalmopathy. TCR beta CDR3 regions were amplified from RNA transcripts. Using the HTBI primer set, a first-round RT-PCR was run on the TCR CDR3. TCRdb fed the multiplex PCR reads into MiXCR, producing one record per CDR3 protein. The sample holds 250,000 or so distinct CDR3 sequences, roughly 15% seen once. Germline CDR1 and CDR2: MGHRA and YSYEKL. V lost 1 base and J lost 3, with 15 bases in between. The CDR3 has 17 residues. The table lists this clonotype with a few counts. The chain is built from TRBV4-1 and TRBJ1-4; D is undetermined. The sequenced material came from blood. The sequence was obtained from a woman aged 40-49 years with Graves' hyperthyroidism that later progressed to Graves' ophthalmopathy. CDR3 in amino acids: CASSQGVSSRANEKLFF. In DNA form, the CDR3 reads TGCGCCAGCAGCCAAGGGGTTTCCAGCCGCGCTAATGAAAAACTGTTTTTT.